The present entry profiles one T cell receptor (beta chain) with its context. Compared with germline, one end of the junction differs, possibly owing to a read error. The CDR3 loop spans 13 amino acids. The germline gives CDR1 MNHEY, CDR2 SVGAGI. Here immunoSEQ multiplex PCR was the method, and the copy in TCRdb shows in-frame clones only, minus some. The data contain tens of thousands of clones, roughly 88% of them seen just once; the ten biggest clones take up 5.1%. The sample belongs to a study of blood T cell repertoires in COVID-19. The chain couples TRBV6-5 to TRBJ2-1, with 7 positions matching TRBD2. Material: peripheral blood. The TCR was taken from a human donor in a cohort sampled during active COVID-19. The CDR3 coding sequence is TGTACCAGCAGTTATTTCCGGGGGGATGAGCAGTTCTTC. Translation: CTSSYFRGDEQFF.